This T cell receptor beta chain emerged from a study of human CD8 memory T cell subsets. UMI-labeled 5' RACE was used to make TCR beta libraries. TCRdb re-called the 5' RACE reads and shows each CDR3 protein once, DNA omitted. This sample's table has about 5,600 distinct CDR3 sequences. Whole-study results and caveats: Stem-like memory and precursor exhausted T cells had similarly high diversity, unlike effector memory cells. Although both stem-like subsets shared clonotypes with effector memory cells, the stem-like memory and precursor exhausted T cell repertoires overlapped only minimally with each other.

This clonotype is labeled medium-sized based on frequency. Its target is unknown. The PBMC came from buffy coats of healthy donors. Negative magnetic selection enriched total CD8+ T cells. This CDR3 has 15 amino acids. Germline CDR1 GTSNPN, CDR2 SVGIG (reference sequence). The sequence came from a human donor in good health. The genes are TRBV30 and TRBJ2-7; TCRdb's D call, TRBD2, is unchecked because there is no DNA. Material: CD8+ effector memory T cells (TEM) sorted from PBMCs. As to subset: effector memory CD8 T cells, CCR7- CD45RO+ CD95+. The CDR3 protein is CAWSVEGGGPYEQYF.